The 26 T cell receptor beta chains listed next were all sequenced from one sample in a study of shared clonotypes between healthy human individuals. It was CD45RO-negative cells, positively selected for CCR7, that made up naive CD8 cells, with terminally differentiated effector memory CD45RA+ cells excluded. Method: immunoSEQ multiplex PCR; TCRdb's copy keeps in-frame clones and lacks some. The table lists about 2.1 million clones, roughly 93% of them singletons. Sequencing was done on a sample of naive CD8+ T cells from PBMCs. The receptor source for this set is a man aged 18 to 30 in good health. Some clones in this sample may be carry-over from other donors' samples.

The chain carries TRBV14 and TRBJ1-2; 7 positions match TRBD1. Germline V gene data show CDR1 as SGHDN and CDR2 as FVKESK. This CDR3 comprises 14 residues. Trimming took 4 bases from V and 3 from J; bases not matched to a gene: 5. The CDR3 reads CASSRPGTDYGYTF. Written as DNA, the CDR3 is TGTGCCAGCAGCCGTCCCGGGACAGACTATGGCTACACCTTC.

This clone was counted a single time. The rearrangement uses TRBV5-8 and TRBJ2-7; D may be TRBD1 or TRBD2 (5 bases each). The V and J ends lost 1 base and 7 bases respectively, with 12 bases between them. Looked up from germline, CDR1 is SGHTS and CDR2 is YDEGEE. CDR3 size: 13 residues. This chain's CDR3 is CASSLRRGGEQYF. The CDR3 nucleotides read TGTGCCAGCAGCTTGCGTAGGGGCGGGGAGCAGTACTTC.

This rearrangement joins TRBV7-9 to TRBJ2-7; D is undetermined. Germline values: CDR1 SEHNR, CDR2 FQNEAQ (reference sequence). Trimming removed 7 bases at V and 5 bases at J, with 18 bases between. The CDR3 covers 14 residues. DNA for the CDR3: TGTGCCAGCAACCATCACACAGAGGTCCACGAGCAGTACTTC. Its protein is CASNHHTEVHEQYF.

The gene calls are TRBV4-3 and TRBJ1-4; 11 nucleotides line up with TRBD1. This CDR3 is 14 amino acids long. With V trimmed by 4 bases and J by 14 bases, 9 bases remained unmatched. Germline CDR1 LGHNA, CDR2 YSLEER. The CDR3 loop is CASSPDRGLWGLFF. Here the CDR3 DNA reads TGCGCCAGCAGCCCGGACAGGGGGCTGTGGGGCCTGTTTTTT.

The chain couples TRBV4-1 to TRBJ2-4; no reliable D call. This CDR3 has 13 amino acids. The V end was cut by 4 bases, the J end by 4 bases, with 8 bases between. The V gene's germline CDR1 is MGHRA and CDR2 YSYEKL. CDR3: CASSPREKNIQYF. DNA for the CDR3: TGCGCCAGCAGCCCTAGAGAGAAAAACATTCAGTACTTC.

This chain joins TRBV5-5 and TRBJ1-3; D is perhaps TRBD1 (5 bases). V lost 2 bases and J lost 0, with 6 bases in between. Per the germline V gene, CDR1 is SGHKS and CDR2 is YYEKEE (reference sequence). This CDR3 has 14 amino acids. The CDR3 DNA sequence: TGTGCCAGCAGCTTAGGGGACTCTGGAAACACCATATATTTT. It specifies CASSLGDSGNTIYF.

In nucleotides, the CDR3 is TGTGCCAGCAGCGAGACAGGGGGAAATTCACCCCTCCACTTT. Protein: CASSETGGNSPLHF. This rearrangement joins TRBV28 to TRBJ1-6, with 9 bases matching TRBD1. Germline trimming cut 6 bases from V and 7 bases from J; bases unmatched to any gene: 4. CDR3 length equals 14 residues. Germline-derived CDR1 and CDR2 are MDHEN and SYDVKM.

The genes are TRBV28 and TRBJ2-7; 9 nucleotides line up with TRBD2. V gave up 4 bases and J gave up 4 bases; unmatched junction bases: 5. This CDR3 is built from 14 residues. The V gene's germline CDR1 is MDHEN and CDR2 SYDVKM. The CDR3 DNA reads TGTGCCAGCAGTTGGGGCGGGAGGGCTTACGAGCAGTACTTC. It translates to CASSWGGRAYEQYF.

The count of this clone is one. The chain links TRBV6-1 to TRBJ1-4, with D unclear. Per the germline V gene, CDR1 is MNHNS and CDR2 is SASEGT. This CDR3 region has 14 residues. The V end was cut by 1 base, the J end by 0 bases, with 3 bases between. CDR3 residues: CASSEVATNEKLFF. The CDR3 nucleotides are TGTGCCAGCAGTGAAGTTGCAACTAATGAAAAACTGTTTTTT.

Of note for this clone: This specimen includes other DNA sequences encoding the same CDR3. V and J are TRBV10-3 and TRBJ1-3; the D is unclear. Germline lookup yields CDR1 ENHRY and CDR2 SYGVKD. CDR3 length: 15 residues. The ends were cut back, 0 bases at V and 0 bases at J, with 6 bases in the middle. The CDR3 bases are TGTGCCATCAGTGAGTCGGGTGGCTCTGGAAACACCATATATTTT. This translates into CAISESGGSGNTIYF.

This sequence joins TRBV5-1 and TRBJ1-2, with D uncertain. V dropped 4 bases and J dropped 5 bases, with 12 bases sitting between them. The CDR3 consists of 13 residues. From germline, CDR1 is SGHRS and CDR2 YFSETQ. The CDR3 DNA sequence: TGCGCCAGCAGCGCCGGGCAGATGTATGGCTACACCTTC. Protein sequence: CASSAGQMYGYTF.

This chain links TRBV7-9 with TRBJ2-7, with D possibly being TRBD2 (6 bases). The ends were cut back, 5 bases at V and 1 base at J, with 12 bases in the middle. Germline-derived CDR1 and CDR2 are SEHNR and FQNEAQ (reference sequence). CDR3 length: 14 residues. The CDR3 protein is CASSRETGSYEQYF. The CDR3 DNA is TGTGCCAGCAGCCGGGAGACTGGATCCTACGAGCAGTACTTC.

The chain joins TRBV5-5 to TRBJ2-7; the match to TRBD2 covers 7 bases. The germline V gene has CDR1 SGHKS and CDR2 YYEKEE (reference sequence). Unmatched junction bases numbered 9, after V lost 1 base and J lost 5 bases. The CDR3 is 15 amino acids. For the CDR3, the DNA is TGTGCCAGCAGCTTGTTCGCCGCAGGACTAGACGAGCAGTACTTC. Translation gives CASSLFAAGLDEQYF.

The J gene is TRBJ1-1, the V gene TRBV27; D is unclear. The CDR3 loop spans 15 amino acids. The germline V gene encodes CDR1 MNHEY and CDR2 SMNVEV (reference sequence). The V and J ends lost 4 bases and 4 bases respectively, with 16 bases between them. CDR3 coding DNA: TGTGCCAGCAGTTCCCTCGGGGTTCGCAGCACTGAAGCTTTCTTT. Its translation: CASSSLGVRSTEAFF.

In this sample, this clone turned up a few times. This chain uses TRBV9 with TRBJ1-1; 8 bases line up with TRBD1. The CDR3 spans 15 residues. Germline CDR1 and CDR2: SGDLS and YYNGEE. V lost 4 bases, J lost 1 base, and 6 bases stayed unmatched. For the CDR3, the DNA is TGTGCCAGCAGCACCAGCGGGACAGGGAACACTGAAGCTTTCTTT. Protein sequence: CASSTSGTGNTEAFF.

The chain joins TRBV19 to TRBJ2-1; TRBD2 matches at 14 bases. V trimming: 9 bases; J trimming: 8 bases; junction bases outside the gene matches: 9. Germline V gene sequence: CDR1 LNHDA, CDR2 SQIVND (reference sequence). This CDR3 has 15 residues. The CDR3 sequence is CASQGLAGVADEQFF. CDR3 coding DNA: TGTGCCAGCCAGGGACTAGCGGGAGTTGCGGATGAGCAGTTCTTC.

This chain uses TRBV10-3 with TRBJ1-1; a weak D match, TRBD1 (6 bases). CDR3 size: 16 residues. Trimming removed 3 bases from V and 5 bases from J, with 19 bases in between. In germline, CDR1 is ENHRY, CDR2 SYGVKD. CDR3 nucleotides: TGTGCCATCAGTGAATCTCTCGGGGGCGCTTCGACTGAAGCTTTCTTT. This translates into CAISESLGGASTEAFF.

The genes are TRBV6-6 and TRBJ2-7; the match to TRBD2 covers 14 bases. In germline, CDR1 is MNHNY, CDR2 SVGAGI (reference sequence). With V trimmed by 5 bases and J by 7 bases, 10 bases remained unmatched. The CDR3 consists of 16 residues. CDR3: CASSKTGLAGEGEQYF. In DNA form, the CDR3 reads TGTGCCAGCAGTAAGACGGGACTAGCGGGAGAAGGGGAGCAGTACTTC.

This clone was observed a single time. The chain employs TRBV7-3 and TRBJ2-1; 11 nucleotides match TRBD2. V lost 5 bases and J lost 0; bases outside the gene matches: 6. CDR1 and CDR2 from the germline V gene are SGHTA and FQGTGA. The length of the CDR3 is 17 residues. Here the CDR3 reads CASSRLLAGASYNEQFF. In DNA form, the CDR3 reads TGTGCCAGCAGCCGTTTACTAGCGGGGGCCTCCTACAATGAGCAGTTCTTC.

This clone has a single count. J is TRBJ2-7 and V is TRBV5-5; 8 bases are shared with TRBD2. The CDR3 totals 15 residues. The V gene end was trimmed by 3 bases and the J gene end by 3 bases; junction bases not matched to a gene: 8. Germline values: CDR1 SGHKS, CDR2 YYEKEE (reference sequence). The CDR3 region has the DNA TGTGCCAGCAGCTCCCCGCTAGCGGGTATCTACGAGCAGTACTTC. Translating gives CASSSPLAGIYEQYF.

CDR3 amino acids: CASSIGTAGDTQYF. CDR3 coding DNA: TGTGCCAGTAGTATAGGGACAGCCGGCGATACGCAGTATTTT. J is TRBJ2-3 and V is TRBV19; D possibly corresponds to TRBD1 (6 bases). This CDR3 comprises 14 residues. V lost 1 base, J lost 6 bases, and 11 bases lay in between. The germline CDR1 and CDR2 sequences are LNHDA and SQIVND (reference sequence).

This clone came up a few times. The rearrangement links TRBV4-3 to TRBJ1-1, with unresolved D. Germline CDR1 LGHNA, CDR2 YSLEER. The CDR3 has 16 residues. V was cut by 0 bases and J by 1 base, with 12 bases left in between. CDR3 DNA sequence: TGCGCCAGCAGCCAAGAAAAGGAGGCAACGAACACTGAAGCTTTCTTT. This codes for CASSQEKEATNTEAFF.

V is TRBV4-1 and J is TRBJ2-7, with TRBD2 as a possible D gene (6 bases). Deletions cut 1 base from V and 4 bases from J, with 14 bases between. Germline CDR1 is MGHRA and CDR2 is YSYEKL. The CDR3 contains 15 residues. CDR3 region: CASSQGLGEAYEQYF. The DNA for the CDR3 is TGCGCCAGCAGCCAAGGACTAGGGGAGGCATACGAGCAGTACTTC.

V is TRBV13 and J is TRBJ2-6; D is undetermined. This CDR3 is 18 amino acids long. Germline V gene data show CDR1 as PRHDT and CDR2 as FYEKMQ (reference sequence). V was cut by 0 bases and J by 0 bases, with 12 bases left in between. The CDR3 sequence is CASSLGSPVSSGANVLTF. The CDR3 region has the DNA TGTGCCAGCAGCTTAGGCTCTCCAGTTAGCTCTGGGGCCAACGTCCTGACTTTC.

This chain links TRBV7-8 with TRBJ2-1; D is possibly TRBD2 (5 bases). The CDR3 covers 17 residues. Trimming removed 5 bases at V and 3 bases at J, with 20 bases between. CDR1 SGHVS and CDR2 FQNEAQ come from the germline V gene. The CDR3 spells CASSPAVRSGLYNEQFF. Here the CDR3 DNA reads TGTGCCAGCAGCCCAGCGGTTCGTTCCGGGCTCTACAATGAGCAGTTCTTC.

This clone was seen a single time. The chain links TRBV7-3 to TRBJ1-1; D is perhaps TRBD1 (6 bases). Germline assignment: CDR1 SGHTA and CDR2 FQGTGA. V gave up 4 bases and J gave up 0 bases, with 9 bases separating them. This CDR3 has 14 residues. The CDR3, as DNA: TGTGCCAGCAGCTATGGGGGCATGAACACTGAAGCTTTCTTT. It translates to CASSYGGMNTEAFF.